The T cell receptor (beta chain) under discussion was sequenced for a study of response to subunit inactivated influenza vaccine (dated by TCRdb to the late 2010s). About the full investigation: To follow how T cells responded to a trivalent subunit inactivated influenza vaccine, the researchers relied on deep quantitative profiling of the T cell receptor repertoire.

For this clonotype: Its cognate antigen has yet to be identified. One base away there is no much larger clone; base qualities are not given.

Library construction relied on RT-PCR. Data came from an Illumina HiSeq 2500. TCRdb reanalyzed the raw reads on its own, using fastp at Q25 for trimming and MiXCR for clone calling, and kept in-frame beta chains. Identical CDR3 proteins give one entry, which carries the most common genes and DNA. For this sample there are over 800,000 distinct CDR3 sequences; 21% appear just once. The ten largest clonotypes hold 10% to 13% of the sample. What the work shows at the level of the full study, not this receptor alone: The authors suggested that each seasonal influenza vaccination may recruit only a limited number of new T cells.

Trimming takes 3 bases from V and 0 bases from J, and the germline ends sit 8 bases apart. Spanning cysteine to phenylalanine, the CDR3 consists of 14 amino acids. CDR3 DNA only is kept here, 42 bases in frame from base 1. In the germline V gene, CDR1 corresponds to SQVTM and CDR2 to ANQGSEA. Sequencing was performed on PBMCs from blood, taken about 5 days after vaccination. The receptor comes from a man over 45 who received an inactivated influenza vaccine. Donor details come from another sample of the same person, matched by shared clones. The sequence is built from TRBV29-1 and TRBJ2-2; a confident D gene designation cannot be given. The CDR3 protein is CSVEGGSNTGELFF. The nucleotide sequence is TGCAGCGTTGAGGGCGGATCGAACACCGGGGAGCTGTTTTTT.